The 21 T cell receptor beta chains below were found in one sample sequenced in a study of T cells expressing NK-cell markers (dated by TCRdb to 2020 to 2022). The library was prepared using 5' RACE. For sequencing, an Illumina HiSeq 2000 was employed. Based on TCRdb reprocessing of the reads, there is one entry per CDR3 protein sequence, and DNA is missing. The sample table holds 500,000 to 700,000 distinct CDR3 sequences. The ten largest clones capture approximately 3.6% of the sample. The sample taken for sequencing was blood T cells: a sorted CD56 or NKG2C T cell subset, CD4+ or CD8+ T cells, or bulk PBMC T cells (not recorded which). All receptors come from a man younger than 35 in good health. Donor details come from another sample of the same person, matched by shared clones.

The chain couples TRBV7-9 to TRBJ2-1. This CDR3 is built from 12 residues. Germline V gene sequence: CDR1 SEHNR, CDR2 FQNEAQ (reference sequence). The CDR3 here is CASSLGPSPQFF.

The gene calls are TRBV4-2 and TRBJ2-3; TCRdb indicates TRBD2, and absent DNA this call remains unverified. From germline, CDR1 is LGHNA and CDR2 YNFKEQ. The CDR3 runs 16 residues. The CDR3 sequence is CASSPGLPWVPDTQYF.

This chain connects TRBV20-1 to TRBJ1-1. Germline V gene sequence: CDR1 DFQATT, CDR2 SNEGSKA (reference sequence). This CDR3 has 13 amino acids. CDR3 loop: CSASGFRVKLAFF.

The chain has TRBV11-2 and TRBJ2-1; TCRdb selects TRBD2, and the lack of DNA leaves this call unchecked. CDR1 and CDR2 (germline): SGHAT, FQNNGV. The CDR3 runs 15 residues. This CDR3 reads CASSLSAGGGNEQFF.

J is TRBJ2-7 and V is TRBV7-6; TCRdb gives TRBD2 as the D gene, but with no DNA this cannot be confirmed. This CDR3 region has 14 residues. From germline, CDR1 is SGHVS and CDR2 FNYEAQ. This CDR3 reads CASSLGLAGGKQYF. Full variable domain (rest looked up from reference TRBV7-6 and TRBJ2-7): GAGVSQSPRYKVTKRGQDVALRCDPISGHVSLYWYRQALGQGPEFLTYFNYEAQQDKSGLPNDRFSAERPEGSISTLTIQRTEQRDSAMYRCASSLGLAGGKQYFGPGTRLTVT.

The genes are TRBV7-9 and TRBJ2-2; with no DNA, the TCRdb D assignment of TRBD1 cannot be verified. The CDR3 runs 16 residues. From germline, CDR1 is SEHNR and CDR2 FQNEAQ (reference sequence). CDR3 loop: CASSPEGQESTGELFF. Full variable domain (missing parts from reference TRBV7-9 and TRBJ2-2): DTGVSQNPRHKITKRGQNVTFRCDPISEHNRLYWYRQTLGQGPEFLTYFQNEAQLEKSRLLSDRFSAERPKGSFSTLEIQRTEQGDSAMYLCASSPEGQESTGELFFGEGSRLTVL.

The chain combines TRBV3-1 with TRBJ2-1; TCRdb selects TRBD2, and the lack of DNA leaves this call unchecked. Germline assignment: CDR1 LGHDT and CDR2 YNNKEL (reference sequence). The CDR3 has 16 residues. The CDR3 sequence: CASSQARLAIYNEQFF.

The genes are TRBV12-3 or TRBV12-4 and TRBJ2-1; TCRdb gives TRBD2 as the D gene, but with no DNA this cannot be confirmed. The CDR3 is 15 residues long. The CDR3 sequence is CASSSTSGRANEQFF.

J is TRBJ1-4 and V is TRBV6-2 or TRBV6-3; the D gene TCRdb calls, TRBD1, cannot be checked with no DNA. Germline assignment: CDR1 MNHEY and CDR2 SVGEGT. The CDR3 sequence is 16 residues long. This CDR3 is CASSYSGDSLNEKLFF.

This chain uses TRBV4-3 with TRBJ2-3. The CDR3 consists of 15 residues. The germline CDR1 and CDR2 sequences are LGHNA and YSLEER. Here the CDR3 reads CASSQMAVDTDTQYF.

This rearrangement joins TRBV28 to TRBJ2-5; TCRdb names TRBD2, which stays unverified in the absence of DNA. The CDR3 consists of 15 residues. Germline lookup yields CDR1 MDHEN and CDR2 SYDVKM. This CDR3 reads CASTLLRGEVETQYF.

The CDR3 reads CASRTFGAADRNIQYF. V is TRBV2 and J is TRBJ2-4; the TRBD1 assignment by TCRdb is unverifiable without DNA. This CDR3 contains 16 residues. CDR1 and CDR2 from the germline V gene are SNHLY and FYNNEI.

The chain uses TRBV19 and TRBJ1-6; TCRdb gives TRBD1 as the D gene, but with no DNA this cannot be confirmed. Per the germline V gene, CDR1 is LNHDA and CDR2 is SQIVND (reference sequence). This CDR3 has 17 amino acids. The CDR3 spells CASSQTTGTGRTSPLHF.

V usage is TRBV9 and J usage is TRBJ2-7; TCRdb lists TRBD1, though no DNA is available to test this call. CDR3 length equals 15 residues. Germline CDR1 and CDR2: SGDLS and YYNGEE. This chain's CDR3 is CASSATGDGSYEQYF.

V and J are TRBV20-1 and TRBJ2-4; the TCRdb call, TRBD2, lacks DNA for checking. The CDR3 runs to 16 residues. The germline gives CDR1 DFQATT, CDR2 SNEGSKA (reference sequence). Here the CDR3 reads CSARREGILAKNIQYF.

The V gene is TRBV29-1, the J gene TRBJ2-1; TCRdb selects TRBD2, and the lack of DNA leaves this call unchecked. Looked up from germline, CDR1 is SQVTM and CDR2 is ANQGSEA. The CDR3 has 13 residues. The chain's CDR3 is CSVVPRLAGEQFF.

The CDR3: CATSDLPGAGANVLTF. The chain combines TRBV24-1 with TRBJ2-6; TCRdb outputs TRBD1, but without DNA this stays unchecked. Germline CDR1 is KGHDR and CDR2 is SFDVKD. The length of the CDR3 is 16 residues.

The CDR3 region is CASSLTPDRGQSEQYF. The chain has TRBV7-2 and TRBJ2-7; TCRdb designates TRBD1, a call that cannot be tested without DNA. Per the germline V gene, CDR1 is SGHTA and CDR2 is FQGNSA. The CDR3 has 16 residues. Using reference TRBV7-2 and TRBJ2-7 for the parts outside the CDR3, the full variable domain is GAGVSQSPSNKVTEKGKDVELRCDPISGHTALYWYRQSLGQGLEFLIYFQGNSAPDKSGLPSDRFSAERTGGSVSTLTIQRTQQEDSAVYLCASSLTPDRGQSEQYFGPGTRLTVT.

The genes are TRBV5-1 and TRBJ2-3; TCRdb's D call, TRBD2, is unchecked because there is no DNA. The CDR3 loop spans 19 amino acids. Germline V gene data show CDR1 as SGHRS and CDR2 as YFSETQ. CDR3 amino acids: CASSPESLLSGRANHTQYF.

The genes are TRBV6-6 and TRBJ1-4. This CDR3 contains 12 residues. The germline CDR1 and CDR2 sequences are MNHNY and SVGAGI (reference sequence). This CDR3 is CASWGPEVKLFF.

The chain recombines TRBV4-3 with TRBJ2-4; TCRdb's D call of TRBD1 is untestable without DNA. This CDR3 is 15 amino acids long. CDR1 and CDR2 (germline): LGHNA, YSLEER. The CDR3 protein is CASSREDRAKNIQYF.